These T cell receptor beta chains were read from a single sample in a study of blood T cell repertoires in COVID-19. Assay used: immunoSEQ multiplex PCR; TCRdb lists only in-frame clones, some missing. The sample lists fewer than 350,000 clones, around 81% seen once, with over 2.5% in the top ten. The source material was peripheral blood. These receptors came from a woman aged 60 to 75 with active or convalescent COVID-19. Each CDR3 is given with its conserved first and last residue. The order of the fields is V gene, J gene, CDR3 protein.

v_call: TRBV5-6
j_call: TRBJ1-1
cdr3_aa: CASSETSSWTEAFF

v_call: TRBV15
j_call: TRBJ2-3
cdr3_aa: CATSRDRTAVETSTDTQYF

v_call: TRBV3-1/TRBV3-2
j_call: TRBJ2-3
cdr3_aa: CASRTGEADTQYF

v_call: TRBV9
j_call: TRBJ2-3
cdr3_aa: CASSALTSGGVGTQYF

v_call: TRBV29-1
j_call: TRBJ2-5
cdr3_aa: CSVGGTILNEETQYF

v_call: TRBV7-9
j_call: TRBJ1-2
cdr3_aa: CASSSGTGNYGYTF

v_call: TRBV5-6
j_call: TRBJ2-1
cdr3_aa: CASSLRVKPGLVFNEQFF

v_call: TRBV5-1
j_call: TRBJ1-2
cdr3_aa: CASSLGQQGYGYTF

v_call: TRBV15
j_call: TRBJ2-5
cdr3_aa: CATSRGVASGASGETQYF

v_call: TRBV4-1
j_call: TRBJ2-2
cdr3_aa: CASSQVLALAGADTGELFF

v_call: TRBV25-1
j_call: TRBJ2-4
cdr3_aa: CASRARSDGKNIQYF

v_call: TRBV2
j_call: TRBJ2-1
cdr3_aa: CASSELAGSGGQFF

v_call: TRBV11-3
j_call: TRBJ1-2
cdr3_aa: CASSLLSGGAGGYTF

v_call: TRBV12-3/TRBV12-4
j_call: TRBJ1-1
cdr3_aa: CASKSGTEAFF